The present T cell receptor (beta chain) was sequenced within a study of response to subunit inactivated influenza vaccine. Study-level findings and limits: Authors suggested that a seasonal influenza vaccination recruits few new T cells each time.

A single record per CDR3 protein comes from TCRdb applying MiXCR to the RT-PCR reads. Seen here are about 700,000 distinct CDR3 sequences, 11% to 15% observed once, and the top ten hold 6.5% to 8.5%. V lost 5 bases, J lost 2 bases, and 12 bases lay in between. This CDR3 spans 14 amino acids. Only a few counts were recorded for this clonotype. Its matching antigen is unknown. The material was PBMCs from blood, obtained 14 days before vaccination. The receptor's source is a man between 45 and 60 years old who received an inactivated influenza vaccine. V and J are TRBV12-3 or TRBV12-4 and TRBJ1-2, with D possibly matching TRBD1 (5 bases). The CDR3 protein is CASSPNGGNYGYTF. For the CDR3, the DNA is TGTGCCAGCAGTCCAAATGGGGGGAACTATGGCTACACCTTC.